Below, one TCR beta chain is given with its context. Its antigen is as yet unknown. The CDR3 is made up of 17 amino acids. Trimming cost V 1 base and J 6 bases; bases outside gene matches: 14. CDR1 is GTSNPN and CDR2 is SVGIG in the germline V gene (reference sequence). The data belong to a study of shared clonotypes between healthy human individuals. Whole-study findings and limits: The study found roughly 5% of naive CD4 clonotypes shared across several donors. Sampling covered blood only; tissue repertoires likely differ.

Produced via immunoSEQ multiplex PCR; TCRdb's table is partial and in-frame only. In the table there are more than 2 million clones, roughly 94% of which are singletons. The genes are TRBV30 and TRBJ1-5, with TRBD1 identical over 8 bases. Sample: naive CD4+ T cells sorted from blood. Specified subset: CD45RA+ positively selected. The clonotype was recovered from a man between 18 and 29 years old in good health. CDR3 nucleotide sequence: TGTGCCTGGAGTGGGCCGGGCGGGCCCAGGGGGCCTCAGCCCCAGCATTTT. Translated: CAWSGPGGPRGPQPQHF.